A selection of T cell receptor beta chains follows, all from one sample in a study of T cell changes during pregnancy in multiple sclerosis. Using immunoSEQ multiplex PCR, the repertoire was profiled, and TCRdb retains in-frame clones only, with some absent. The sample has around 40,000 clones, around nine tenths seen once. Material: CD4+ T cells from peripheral blood mononuclear cells, obtained after pregnancy. These receptors were collected from a female donor in good health, enrolled as a control in a pregnancy study. CDR3s include the opening cysteine and the closing phenylalanine or tryptophan. Each record gives: V gene, D gene, clone size, J gene, CDR3 DNA, CDR3 protein. A D gene is named only where the DNA matches it firmly. Where a row states a size, it is once, few, many or the class of an expanded clone; other rows omit it.

>TRBV30|TRBD2|NA|TRBJ2-5
TGTGCCTGGAGTGTATTGCTAGCGGCAGAGACCCAGTACTTC
CAWSVLLAAETQYF
>TRBV5-6|TRBD1|few|TRBJ1-5
TGTGCCAGCAGCCTGGGGACAGGGAACAATCAGCCCCAGCATTTT
CASSLGTGNNQPQHF
>TRBV19|TRBD2|NA|TRBJ2-1
TGTGCCAGTAGTATGGCTAGCGGGGGCACCAAGGGGTACAATGAGCAGTTCTTC
CASSMASGGTKGYNEQFF
>TRBV5-5|NA|once|TRBJ1-1
TGTGCCAGCAGCCCAATCCACACTGAAGCTTTCTTT
CASSPIHTEAFF
>TRBV12-5|NA|NA|TRBJ2-2
TGTGCTAGTGGTTCGCCACCACGTACTACAGGGTTCGGCACCGGGGAGCTGTTTTTT
CASGSPPRTTGFGTGELFF
>TRBV7-3|NA|NA|TRBJ2-5
TGTGCCAGCAGCTTACGGCGGGATCGGGGGACCCAGTACTTC
CASSLRRDRGTQYF
>TRBV7-9|NA|NA|TRBJ2-7
TGTGCCGCCGGGGGACGGTACTACGAGCAGTACTTC
CAAGGRYYEQYF
>TRBV7-2|NA|few|TRBJ1-6
TGTGCCAGCAGCGTCACAGAATATAATTCACCCCTCCACTTT
CASSVTEYNSPLHF
>TRBV27|NA|few|TRBJ1-1
TGTGCCAGCAGTTCCCGGGTCGGGGGTCTAGGGACTGAAGCTTTCTTT
CASSSRVGGLGTEAFF
>TRBV11-2|TRBD2|NA|TRBJ2-7
TGTGCCAGCAGCTTAGATCCCCCGGGACTAGCGGGCGAGCAGTACTTC
CASSLDPPGLAGEQYF
>TRBV25-1|NA|NA|TRBJ2-1
TGTGCCAGCAGTGCCAGGAATGAGCAGTTCTTC
CASSARNEQFF
>TRBV12-5|NA|NA|TRBJ1-1
TGTGCTAGTGGTTTGGGAGACAGGCTGGGAACTGAAGCTTTCTTT
CASGLGDRLGTEAFF
>TRBV28|NA|NA|TRBJ1-1
TGTGTCACAGGGAACATGAACACTGAAGCTTTCTTT
CVTGNMNTEAFF
>TRBV27|TRBD1|NA|TRBJ2-4
TGTGCCAGCAGTTCGTACACTACAGGGGAAAGAGCCAAAAACATTCAGTACTTC
CASSSYTTGERAKNIQYF
>TRBV28|TRBD2|NA|TRBJ2-3
TGTGCCAGTAGTACGGGAGGCGGAGGGGCCACAGATACGCAGTATTTT
CASSTGGGGATDTQYF
>TRBV7-2|TRBD2|NA|TRBJ2-3
TGTGCCAGCAGCTCGGGGGGCCTAGCGGGGGGAACAGATACGCAGTATTTT
CASSSGGLAGGTDTQYF
>TRBV19|TRBD1|medium-sized|TRBJ1-2
TGTGCCAGTAGGGGATTTGGACAGGGGCGCTACACCTTC
CASRGFGQGRYTF
>TRBV11-2|NA|NA|TRBJ2-7
TGTGCCAGCAGCTTACTTGTCTCGGGGCAGTACTTC
CASSLLVSGQYF
>TRBV30|NA|NA|TRBJ1-1
TGTGCCTGGATCAGGACTAGAACCACTGAAGCTTTCTTT
CAWIRTRTTEAFF
>TRBV7-2|NA|NA|TRBJ2-3
TGTGCCAGCAGCTTAGAGGGGAGGGATACGCAGTATTTT
CASSLEGRDTQYF
>TRBV5-1|NA|NA|TRBJ2-7
TGCGCCAGCAGCTTGAGTGAGGGTAGAATTTTC
CASSLSEGRIF
>TRBV6-5|NA|once|TRBJ1-3
TGTGCCAGCAGTTACGGGCGGGATTGGGGAAACACCATATATTTT
CASSYGRDWGNTIYF
>TRBV5-4|TRBD2|NA|TRBJ2-3
TGTGCCAGCAGCGCCGGGGGGGCCGGCACAGATACGCAGTATTTT
CASSAGGAGTDTQYF
>TRBV18|TRBD1|NA|TRBJ1-6
TGTGCCAGCTCACCATCGGACAGGGCAGCTTCACCCCTCCACTTT
CASSPSDRAASPLHF
>TRBV11-3|NA|NA|TRBJ1-4
TGTGCCAGCAGCTTAGGAGGAGGCAATGAAAAACTGTTTTTT
CASSLGGGNEKLFF
>TRBV7-9|NA|NA|TRBJ1-3
TGTGCCAGCAGCCGACAGGTTTCCTCTGGAAACACCATATATTTT
CASSRQVSSGNTIYF
>TRBV5-4|TRBD2|NA|TRBJ2-2
TGTGCCAGCAGCTTGGGACTAGCAGTGAACACCGGGGAGCTGTTTTTT
CASSLGLAVNTGELFF
>TRBV28|TRBD1|NA|TRBJ1-1
TGTGCCAGCAGTTTGTCCGGGACAGGGTTAGTGAACACTGAAGCTTTCTTT
CASSLSGTGLVNTEAFF
>TRBV4-2|NA|NA|TRBJ1-5
TGTGCCAGCAGCCCCAAACCACAGGGAGGGCGTCAGCCCCAGCATTTT
CASSPKPQGGRQPQHF
>TRBV6-1|NA|NA|TRBJ2-1
TGTGCCAGCGGGGCGAACTACAATGAGCAGTTCTTC
CASGANYNEQFF
>TRBV13|TRBD1|NA|TRBJ2-5
TGTGCCAGCAGCCGGGGGACAGGGGTTTCAGAGACCCAGTACTTC
CASSRGTGVSETQYF
>TRBV29-1|NA|NA|TRBJ1-3
TGCAGCGTTGCGAGCGGCTCTGGAAACACCATATATTTT
CSVASGSGNTIYF
>TRBV6-1|NA|few|TRBJ1-1
TGTGCCAGCAGTGATGAATCGGACACTGAAGCTTTCTTT
CASSDESDTEAFF
>TRBV11-2|NA|NA|TRBJ2-6
TGTGCCAGCACCCCCGGGACACTTACCTCTGGGGCCAACGTCCTGACTTTC
CASTPGTLTSGANVLTF
>TRBV27|TRBD1|NA|TRBJ2-5
TGTGCCAGCAGTTCGAGGGGGCTGTCGGGAGAGACCCAGTACTTC
CASSSRGLSGETQYF
>TRBV7-3|TRBD1|NA|TRBJ1-5
TGTGCCTTCGACAGGGGAAGGTTCAGGAGCAATCAGCCCCAGCATTTT
CAFDRGRFRSNQPQHF
>TRBV6-1|NA|NA|TRBJ1-1
TGTGCCAGCAGTGAACAGTTCATGAACACTGAAGCTTTCTTT
CASSEQFMNTEAFF
>TRBV10-3|TRBD1|NA|TRBJ2-5
TGTGCCATCAGTGAATCCCGGGACAGCCAAGAGACCCAGTACTTC
CAISESRDSQETQYF
>TRBV6-4|NA|NA|TRBJ2-7
TGTGCCAGCAAACAGGTCTACAGCTCCTACGAGCAGTACTTC
CASKQVYSSYEQYF
>TRBV6-5|TRBD1|NA|TRBJ1-6
TGTGCCAGCAGTTACTCGACAGGGCCCTATAATTCACCCCTCCACTTT
CASSYSTGPYNSPLHF
>TRBV19|NA|NA|TRBJ2-1
TGTGCCAGCACGAGCTCCTACAATGAGCAGTTCTTC
CASTSSYNEQFF
>TRBV19|NA|NA|TRBJ2-1
TGTGCCAGTAGTACCTCGGACAGAGACAATGAGCAGTTCTTC
CASSTSDRDNEQFF